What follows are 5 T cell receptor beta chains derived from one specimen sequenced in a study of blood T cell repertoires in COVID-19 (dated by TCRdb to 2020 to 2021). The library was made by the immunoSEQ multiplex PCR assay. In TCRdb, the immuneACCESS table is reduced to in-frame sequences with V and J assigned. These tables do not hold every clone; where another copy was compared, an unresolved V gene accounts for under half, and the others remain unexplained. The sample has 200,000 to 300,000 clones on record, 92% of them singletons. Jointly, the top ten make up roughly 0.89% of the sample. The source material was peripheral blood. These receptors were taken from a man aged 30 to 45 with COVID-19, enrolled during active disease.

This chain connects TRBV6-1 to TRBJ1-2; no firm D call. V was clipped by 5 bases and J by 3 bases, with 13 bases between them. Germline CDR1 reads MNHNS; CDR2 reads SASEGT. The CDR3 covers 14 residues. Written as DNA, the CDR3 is TGTGCCAGCAGTATGGGTACGAGGTACTATGGCTACACCTTC. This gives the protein CASSMGTRYYGYTF.

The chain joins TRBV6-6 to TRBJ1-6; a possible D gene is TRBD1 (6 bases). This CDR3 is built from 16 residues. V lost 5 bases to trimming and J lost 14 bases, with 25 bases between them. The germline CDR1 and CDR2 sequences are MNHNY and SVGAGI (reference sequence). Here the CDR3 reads CASSHRPLGAGLALHF. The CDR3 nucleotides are TGTGCCAGCAGTCATCGTCCCCTGGGGGCCGGGCTGGCCCTCCACTTT.

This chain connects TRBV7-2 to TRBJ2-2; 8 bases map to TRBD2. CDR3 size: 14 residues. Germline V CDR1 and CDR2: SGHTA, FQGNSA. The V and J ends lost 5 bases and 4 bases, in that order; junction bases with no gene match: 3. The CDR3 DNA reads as TGTGCCAGCAGCCGGACTAGCAGCACCGGGGAGCTGTTTTTT. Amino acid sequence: CASSRTSSTGELFF.

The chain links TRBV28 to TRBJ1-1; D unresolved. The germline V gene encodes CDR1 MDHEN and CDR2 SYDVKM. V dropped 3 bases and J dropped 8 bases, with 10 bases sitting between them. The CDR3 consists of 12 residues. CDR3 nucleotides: TGTGCCAGCAGTTTGGTCGCAAGCGAAGCTTTCTTT. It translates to CASSLVASEAFF.

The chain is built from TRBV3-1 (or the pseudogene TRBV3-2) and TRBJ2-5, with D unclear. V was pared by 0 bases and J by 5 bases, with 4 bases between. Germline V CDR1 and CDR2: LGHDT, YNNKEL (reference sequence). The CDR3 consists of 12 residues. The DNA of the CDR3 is TGTGCCAGCAGCCAAGATCGGGAGACCCAGTACTTC. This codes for CASSQDRETQYF.